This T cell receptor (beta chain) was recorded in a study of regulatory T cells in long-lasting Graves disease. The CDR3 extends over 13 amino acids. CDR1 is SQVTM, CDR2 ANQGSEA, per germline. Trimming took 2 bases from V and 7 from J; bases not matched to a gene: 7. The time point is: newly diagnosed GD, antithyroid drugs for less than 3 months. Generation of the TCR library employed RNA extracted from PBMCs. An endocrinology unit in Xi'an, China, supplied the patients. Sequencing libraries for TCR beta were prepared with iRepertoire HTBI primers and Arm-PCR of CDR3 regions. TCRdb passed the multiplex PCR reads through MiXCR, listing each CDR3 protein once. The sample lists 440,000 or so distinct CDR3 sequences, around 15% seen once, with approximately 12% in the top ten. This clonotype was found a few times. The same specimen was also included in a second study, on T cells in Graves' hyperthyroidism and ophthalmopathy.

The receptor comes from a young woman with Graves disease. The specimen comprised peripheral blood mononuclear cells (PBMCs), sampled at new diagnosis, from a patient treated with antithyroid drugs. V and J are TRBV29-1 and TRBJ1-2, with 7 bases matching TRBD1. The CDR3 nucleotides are TGCAGCGTTGAATTCAGTACAGGGGTTGGCTACACCTTC. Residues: CSVEFSTGVGYTF.